The next 18 T cell receptor beta chains were all read from a single sample in a study of cytomegalovirus exposure and HLA in healthy donors. The primer mix had 60 Vbeta and 13 Jbeta primers. Sequenced by immunoSEQ multiplex PCR; TCRdb stores in-frame clones only, minus some. Of 150,000 to 200,000 clones detected, around 79% appear once; the ten largest clones hold under 8%. Sequenced material: PBMCs. Receptors originate from a middle-aged man in good health and CMV-seropositive.

The rearrangement links TRBV9 to TRBJ1-1; D is ambiguous. Germline loops: CDR1 SGDLS, CDR2 YYNGEE. This CDR3 has 14 amino acids. V lost 0 bases to trimming and J lost 0 bases, with 6 bases between them. The CDR3 region is CASSVVAMNTEAFF. The CDR3 nucleotides are TGTGCCAGCAGCGTAGTCGCGATGAACACTGAAGCTTTCTTT.

With respect to this clone: The junction differs from germline at one of its ends, possibly a read error. Additional DNA sequences in this sample encode the identical CDR3. This chain connects TRBV29-1 to TRBJ1-3, with 7 bases aligning to TRBD1. This CDR3 contains 13 residues. Germline loops: CDR1 SQVTM, CDR2 ANQGSEA. CDR3 residues: CSGETGAGNTIYF. The CDR3 DNA sequence: TGCAGCGGTGAAACAGGGGCTGGAAACACCATATATTTT.

This clone has only a few counts. The CDR3 loop is CASSFKFQETQYF. The CDR3 nucleotides read TGTGCCAGCAGTTTCAAATTTCAAGAGACCCAGTACTTC. The V and J genes are TRBV27 and TRBJ2-5; D is uncertain. The V gene's germline CDR1 is MNHEY and CDR2 SMNVEV (reference sequence). The length of the CDR3 is 13 residues. V was trimmed by 3 bases and J by 2 bases, leaving 7 bases between them.

This clone was observed a handful of times. The chain has TRBV6-6 and TRBJ2-7, with 12 bases matching TRBD2. Germline CDR1 MNHNY, CDR2 SVGAGI (reference sequence). The CDR3 is 15 residues long. The ends lost 4 bases at V and 6 bases at J; junction bases unmatched: 7. CDR3 coding DNA: TGTGCCAGCAGTTCACAGACTAGCGGGAGTTCCGAGCAGTACTTC. Its protein is CASSSQTSGSSEQYF.

V gene TRBV5-1 combines with J gene TRBJ1-2; D perhaps matches TRBD1 (5 bases). The germline CDR1 and CDR2 sequences are SGHRS and YFSETQ. CDR3 length: 14 amino acids. The V gene lost 0 bases and the J gene lost 7 bases, with 13 bases spanning the gap. The CDR3 spells CASSLAGRDGGYTF. CDR3 bases: TGCGCCAGCAGCTTGGCGGGCAGGGATGGTGGCTACACCTTC.

In nucleotides, the CDR3 is TGCGCCAGCAGCCTGGGGACTAGCGGGAGCACAGATACGCAGTATTTT. The encoded protein is CASSLGTSGSTDTQYF. V is TRBV4-1 and J is TRBJ2-3, with TRBD2 matching over 12 bases. This CDR3 has 16 amino acids. Germline CDR1 MGHRA, CDR2 YSYEKL. J lost 0 bases, V lost 4 bases, and 2 bases had no gene match.

This chain connects TRBV28 to TRBJ1-5, with D perhaps matching TRBD1 (6 bases). The V gene's germline CDR1 is MDHEN and CDR2 SYDVKM. The CDR3 contains 14 residues. Trimming took 5 bases from V and 5 from J, leaving 13 bases between them. CDR3 nucleotides: TGTGCCAGCAGTCCCGGACAGTCAGATCAGCCCCAGCATTTT. Its translation is CASSPGQSDQPQHF.

This clone was picked up a small number of times. The chain is built from TRBV10-3 and TRBJ2-3; a possible D gene is TRBD1 (6 bases). Trimming pared 11 bases from V and 4 bases from J, leaving 16 bases between. The CDR3 spans 13 residues. The germline CDR1 and CDR2 sequences are ENHRY and SYGVKD. CDR3 residues: CASTDSPPDTQYF. The DNA for the CDR3 is TGTGCCTCTACGGACAGTCCCCCAGATACGCAGTATTTT.

The rearrangement links TRBV7-9 to TRBJ2-2; D unresolved. The CDR3 is 13 residues long. Germline CDR1 is SEHNR and CDR2 is FQNEAQ (reference sequence). The ends were cut back, 1 base at V and 4 bases at J, with 4 bases in the middle. For the CDR3, the DNA is TGTGCCAGCAGCTTAGTTCGCACCGGGGAGCTGTTTTTT. Its translation: CASSLVRTGELFF. The whole variable domain, remainder taken from reference TRBV7-9 and TRBJ2-2, is DTGVSQNPRHKITKRGQNVTFRCDPISEHNRLYWYRQTLGQGPEFLTYFQNEAQLEKSRLLSDRFSAERPKGSFSTLEIQRTEQGDSAMYLCASSLVRTGELFFGEGSRLTVL.

J is TRBJ2-5 and V is TRBV5-1, with 8 bases identical to TRBD2. This CDR3 has 14 residues. The germline CDR1 and CDR2 sequences are SGHRS and YFSETQ. Trimming took 4 bases from V and 4 from J; bases not matched to a gene: 6. The CDR3 coding sequence is TGCGCCAGCAGCGACAGTCGGGGGGGAGAGACCCAGTACTTC. This codes for CASSDSRGGETQYF.

The chain employs TRBV11-3 and TRBJ2-6; 7 nucleotides align to TRBD2. The ends lost 5 bases at V and 0 bases at J; junction bases unmatched: 1. The CDR3 spans 15 residues. Germline V CDR1 and CDR2: SGHNT, YENEEA. CDR3 sequence: CASSPGGSGANVLTF. In nucleotides, the CDR3 is TGTGCCAGCAGCCCGGGGGGCTCTGGGGCCAACGTCCTGACTTTC.

The J gene is TRBJ1-2, the V gene TRBV29-1; D gene unclear. V dropped 6 bases and J dropped 3 bases, with 5 bases sitting between them. Germline V gene lookup returns CDR1 SQVTM and CDR2 ANQGSEA. The CDR3 sequence is 10 residues long. The CDR3 loop reads CSVHDYGYTF. Written as DNA, the CDR3 is TGCAGCGTCCATGACTATGGCTACACCTTC.

With regard to this clone: A read error may account for a junction end that differs from germline. The chain uses TRBV6-6 and TRBJ2-4; tentatively, D is TRBD1 (5 bases). Germline V gives CDR1 MNHNY, CDR2 SVGAGI (reference sequence). The CDR3 length is 15 residues. The CDR3 DNA reads TGTGCCAGCAGTAAACAGCAAGGGGCTGGAAACAGTCAGTACTTC. Amino acid sequence: CASSKQQGAGNSQYF.

V and J are TRBV6-1 and TRBJ2-1; the D gene is possibly TRBD2 (6 bases). Trimming removed 4 bases from V and 9 bases from J, with 16 bases in between. CDR3 length: 14 residues. From germline, CDR1 is MNHNS and CDR2 SASEGT. CDR3 DNA: TGTGCCAGCAGTGCTCGCCGGGACTCTACTGAGCAGTTCTTC. Protein: CASSARRDSTEQFF.

Written as DNA, the CDR3 is TGTGCCAGCAGTGAACTAGCGGGTGACAATGAGCAGTTCTTC. Translation gives CASSELAGDNEQFF. This chain uses TRBV2 with TRBJ2-1, with 8 bases identical to TRBD2. The CDR3 is made up of 14 amino acids. Trimming took 2 bases from V and 5 from J; bases not matched to a gene: 2. Germline lookup yields CDR1 SNHLY and CDR2 FYNNEI.

A few counts support this clone. The gene calls are TRBV10-3 and TRBJ2-7, with TRBD1 matching 9 bases. With 6 bases clipped from V and 3 bases from J, the junction kept 6 bases outside the gene matches. CDR1 is ENHRY, CDR2 SYGVKD, per germline. The CDR3 loop spans 14 amino acids. Written as DNA, the CDR3 is TGTGCCATCAGAGGGGGGACAGGGTACTACGAGCAGTACTTC. Protein: CAIRGGTGYYEQYF.

In its sample, this clone was seen once. CDR3 nucleotides: TGTGCCAGCAGCCTCCTAGCGGGACTCCAAGAGACCCAGTACTTC. It specifies CASSLLAGLQETQYF. The chain links TRBV5-5 to TRBJ2-5; TRBD2 matches at 9 bases. Germline CDR1 SGHKS, CDR2 YYEKEE (reference sequence). After removal of 4 bases from V and 1 base from J, the junction contained 5 bases not matched to a gene. This CDR3 comprises 15 residues.

V usage is TRBV27 and J usage is TRBJ2-7; possible D gene TRBD2, 5 bases. Germline CDR1 reads MNHEY; CDR2 reads SMNVEV (reference sequence). V lost 5 bases, J lost 3 bases, and 17 bases lay in between. The CDR3 has 15 amino acids. The DNA of the CDR3 is TGTGCCAGCAGTCCTCAAGAGCGGAAATACTACGAGCAGTACTTC. Translating it yields CASSPQERKYYEQYF.